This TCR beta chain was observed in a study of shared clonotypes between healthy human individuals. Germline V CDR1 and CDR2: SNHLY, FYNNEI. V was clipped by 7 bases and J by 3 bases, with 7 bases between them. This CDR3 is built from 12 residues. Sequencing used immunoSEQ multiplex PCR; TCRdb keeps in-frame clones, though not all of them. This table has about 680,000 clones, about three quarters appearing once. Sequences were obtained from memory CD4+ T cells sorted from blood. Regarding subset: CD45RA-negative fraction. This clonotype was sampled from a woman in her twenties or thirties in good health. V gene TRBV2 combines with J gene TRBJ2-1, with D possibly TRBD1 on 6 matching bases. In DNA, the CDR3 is TGTGCCAGCAAGGGGGACTACAATGAGCAGTTCTTC. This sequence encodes CASKGDYNEQFF. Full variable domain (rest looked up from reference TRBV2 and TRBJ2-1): EPEVTQTPSHQVTQMGQEVILRCVPISNHLYFYWYRQILGQKVEFLVSFYNNEISEKSEIFDDQFSVERPDGSNFTLKIRSTKLEDSAMYFCASKGDYNEQFFGPGTRLTVL.